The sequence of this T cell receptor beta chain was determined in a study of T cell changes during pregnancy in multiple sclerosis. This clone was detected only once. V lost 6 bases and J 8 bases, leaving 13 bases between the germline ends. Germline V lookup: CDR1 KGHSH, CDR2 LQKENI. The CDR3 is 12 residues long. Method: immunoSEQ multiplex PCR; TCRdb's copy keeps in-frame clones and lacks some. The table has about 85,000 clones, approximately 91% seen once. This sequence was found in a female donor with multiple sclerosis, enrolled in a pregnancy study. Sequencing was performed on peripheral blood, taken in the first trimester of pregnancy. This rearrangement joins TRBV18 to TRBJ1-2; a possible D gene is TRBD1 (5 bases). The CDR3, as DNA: TGTGCCAGCTCTCGATCGGACACCGGCTACACCTTC. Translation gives CASSRSDTGYTF.